Listed below are T cell receptor beta chains from one sample, sequenced in a study of blood T cell repertoires in COVID-19. TCRdb's table, derived via immunoSEQ multiplex PCR, lists solely in-frame clones and lacks some. The sample lists about 250,000 clones, about 85% seen once, with 3% to 3.5% in the top ten. The sequencing sample was made of peripheral blood. Source of these receptors: a young man with active or convalescent COVID-19. The CDR3 runs from the conserved cysteine through the conserved F or W. Each record gives: V gene, J gene, clone size, D gene, CDR3 DNA, CDR3 protein. A D gene is named only where the DNA matches it firmly. Some rows have no size entry. The others give once, few or many, or a class for an expanded clone.

TRBV6-6,TRBJ2-5,.,TRBD2,TGTGCCAGCAGACAGACACTAGCGGGGGTAGAGACCCAGTACTTC,CASRQTLAGVETQYF
TRBV19,TRBJ2-2,.,.,TGTGCCAGTACCCCTCGGACATCCAACACCGGGGAGCTGTTTTTT,CASTPRTSNTGELFF
TRBV27,TRBJ1-5,.,TRBD1,TGTGCCAGCAGTCCCACAGGGGGCGGGTATAGCAATCAGCCCCAGCATTTT,CASSPTGGGYSNQPQHF
TRBV5-1,TRBJ1-1,.,.,TGCGCCAGCAGCTTTTTAGGGGCGAATACGATTGAAGGGTCGAACACTGAAGCTTTCTTT,CASSFLGANTIEGSNTEAFF
TRBV11-3,TRBJ1-1,.,TRBD1,TGTGCCAGCAGCTTAGGGACAGGGAACACTGAAGCTTTCTTT,CASSLGTGNTEAFF
TRBV28,TRBJ1-4,.,.,TGTGCCAGCTGCGTGGGCGCAACTAATGAAAAACTGTTTTTT,CASCVGATNEKLFF
TRBV10-3,TRBJ2-3,.,.,TGTGCCATCAGTGAGTCGGCGGCCCGGGGAACAGATACGCAGTATTTT,CAISESAARGTDTQYF
TRBV5-1,TRBJ2-3,.,.,TGCGCCAGCAGCTCTGGGGGCAGGACATCCACAGATACGCAGTATTTT,CASSSGGRTSTDTQYF
TRBV2,TRBJ2-1,.,.,TGTGCCAGCAGGTCCTCCTCCTACAATGAGCAGTTCTTC,CASRSSSYNEQFF
TRBV5-1,TRBJ1-4,.,.,TGCGCCAGCAGCTTTTCTGGGGCAGGTTATGAAAAACTGTTTTTT,CASSFSGAGYEKLFF
TRBV7-3,TRBJ2-7,.,.,TGTGCCAGCAGCCCTACCCCCGCATACGAGCAGTACTTC,CASSPTPAYEQYF
TRBV12-5,TRBJ2-1,.,.,TGTGCTAGTGGTTTGGTACCCGGGGAGCAGTTCTTC,CASGLVPGEQFF
TRBV12-3/TRBV12-4,TRBJ2-1,.,TRBD1,TGTGCCAGCAGGTCGGACAGGGGGGAGGTGTTCTTC,CASRSDRGEVFF
TRBV7-2,TRBJ1-2,.,.,TGTGCCAGCAGCCAAAGCCGACAGACTTATGGCTACACCTTC,CASSQSRQTYGYTF
TRBV7-9,TRBJ1-4,.,TRBD1,TGTGCCAGCAGCTTAGGAGCGACAGGGGATAATGAAAAACTGTTTTTT,CASSLGATGDNEKLFF
TRBV12-3/TRBV12-4,TRBJ2-5,.,.,TGTGCCAGCAGTCCAGGGTACCAGGAGACCCAGTACTTC,CASSPGYQETQYF
TRBV27,TRBJ1-2,.,.,TGTGCCAGCAGTTTAGAGGGCCCTAACTATGGCTACACCTTC,CASSLEGPNYGYTF
TRBV27,TRBJ2-7,.,TRBD2,TGTGCCAGCAGTTTATATAGCGGGAACTACGAGCAGTACTTC,CASSLYSGNYEQYF
TRBV25-1,TRBJ1-2,.,TRBD1,TGTGCCAGCAGTGCGCCCGGGACAGGGAACTATGGCTACACCTTC,CASSAPGTGNYGYTF
TRBV7-9,TRBJ2-5,.,.,TGTGCCAGCGGCACCTGGGGGGGCTCCGAAGAGACCCAGTACTTC,CASGTWGGSEETQYF
TRBV4-1,TRBJ2-7,once,TRBD1,TGCGCCAGCAGCCAGGCCCCGGGACAGGGCTCCTACGAGCAGTACTTC,CASSQAPGQGSYEQYF
TRBV5-1,TRBJ1-1,.,.,TGCGCCAGCAGCTTCACCCAGGGGATCACTGAAGCTTTCTTT,CASSFTQGITEAFF
TRBV7-3,TRBJ1-1,.,.,TGTGCCAGCAGCTCCGCGGTGAACACTGAAGCTTTCTTT,CASSSAVNTEAFF
TRBV6-2/TRBV6-3,TRBJ2-5,once,.,TGTGCCAGCAGTTACCTTGCGTCCGCGGAGACCCAGTACTTC,CASSYLASAETQYF
TRBV15,TRBJ2-5,.,.,TGTGCCACCAGCATAACCGGACCCGGGACTGAGGGGGAGACCCAGTACTTC,CATSITGPGTEGETQYF
TRBV28,TRBJ2-5,.,.,TGTGCCAGCAGAGATTCAGGGTCCCAGTACTTC,CASRDSGSQYF
TRBV15,TRBJ1-5,.,TRBD1,TGTGCCACCAGCAGGATGACAGGGGGGCCCAATCAGCCCCAGCATTTT,CATSRMTGGPNQPQHF
TRBV7-9,TRBJ2-1,.,.,TGTGCCAGCAGCTTCACAGGGAGCTCCTACAATGAGCAGTTCTTC,CASSFTGSSYNEQFF
TRBV28,TRBJ1-5,.,TRBD1,TGTGCCAGCAGGAACAGGGGAGGCAATCAGCCCCAGCATTTT,CASRNRGGNQPQHF
TRBV6-5,TRBJ1-2,once,TRBD1,TGTGCCAGCAGTTACCCCGGGGACAGCCTATTCTATGGCTACACCTTC,CASSYPGDSLFYGYTF
TRBV21-1,TRBJ1-3,.,.,TGTGCCAGCAGCATCTCACCGACAGGGGCCCGTTCCGGAAACACCATATATTTT,CASSISPTGARSGNTIYF
TRBV14,TRBJ1-3,few,.,TGTGCCAGCAGCCAAGCAGGGCTCTCTGGAAACACCATATATTTT,CASSQAGLSGNTIYF
TRBV5-1,TRBJ2-1,.,TRBD1,TGCGCCAGCAGCAACCTACAGGGGGCCAATGAGCAGTTCTTC,CASSNLQGANEQFF
TRBV27,TRBJ2-7,.,.,TGTGCCAGCAGCCCTACAGGGATTGGCTACGAGCAGTACTTC,CASSPTGIGYEQYF
TRBV28,TRBJ1-2,.,TRBD1,TGTGCCAGCAGTTTCATACAGGGGGCGGGCGGCTACACCTTC,CASSFIQGAGGYTF
TRBV28,TRBJ1-2,.,.,TGTGCCAGCGTCACACCTTCAGGGCTCTGGGGCTACACCTTC,CASVTPSGLWGYTF
TRBV20-1,TRBJ2-7,.,.,TGCAGTGCCCAGAGGGACTACGAGCAGTACTTC,CSAQRDYEQYF
TRBV6-5,TRBJ2-1,.,TRBD2,TGTGCCACGAGAGCGGGGGGGCTTTTCGATGAGCAGTTCTTC,CATRAGGLFDEQFF
TRBV6-5,TRBJ1-1,.,.,TGTGCCAGCTCAAGCTTAAGAACTGAAGCTTTCTTT,CASSSLRTEAFF
TRBV7-2,TRBJ2-7,once,.,TGTGCCAGCAGCTTAACGCGGGAGCAGTACTTC,CASSLTREQYF
TRBV27,TRBJ1-1,.,.,TGTGCCAGCAGTCTAACGTCGAACACTGAAGCTTTCTTT,CASSLTSNTEAFF
TRBV19,TRBJ1-2,.,.,TGTGCCAGTAGTATTAAGTTGAGGGATAACTATGGCTACACCTTC,CASSIKLRDNYGYTF
TRBV5-4,TRBJ2-7,.,TRBD2,TGTGCCAGCAGCCCCGGGGGGGCTAGCGGGATATCCTACGAGCAGTACTTC,CASSPGGASGISYEQYF
TRBV5-1,TRBJ2-7,.,.,TGCGCCAGCAGCTTGTGGGAACTTACCGGGACAACTACCATGGGCGAGCAGTACTTC,CASSLWELTGTTTMGEQYF
TRBV30,TRBJ2-3,.,TRBD2,TGTGCCTGGACTTCTGGGCTAGCGGGGACAGATACGCAGTATTTT,CAWTSGLAGTDTQYF
TRBV4-2,TRBJ1-1,once,.,TGTGCCAGCAGCCAAGACCAGGGTGGCACTGAAGCTTTCTTT,CASSQDQGGTEAFF
TRBV15,TRBJ2-5,.,TRBD1,TGTGCCACCACTGGGACAGCCCAAGAGACCCAGTACTTC,CATTGTAQETQYF
TRBV19,TRBJ2-7,.,TRBD1,TGTGCCAGTAGTATAAACAGGGGTGAACTCTACGAGCAGTACTTC,CASSINRGELYEQYF
TRBV27,TRBJ1-5,.,TRBD1,TGTGCCAGCAGTCGACAGGGGAAGGTTCAGCCCCAGCATTTT,CASSRQGKVQPQHF
TRBV29-1,TRBJ2-7,.,.,TGCAGCGCGCTCGGTGGGGCGTGGGTAAACGAGCAGTACTTC,CSALGGAWVNEQYF
TRBV6-2/TRBV6-3,TRBJ2-1,.,.,TGTGCCAGCAGCCCCGGGGGGCCGGGGAATGAGCAGTTCTTC,CASSPGGPGNEQFF
TRBV5-8,TRBJ1-1,.,TRBD1,TGTGCCAGCAGCCGTCTAGGGGGCGGGAACACTGAAGCTTTCTTT,CASSRLGGGNTEAFF
TRBV28,TRBJ1-5,.,.,TGTGCCAGCAGTTTAGTGCAGGGTAGGTTCAATCAGCCCCAGCATTTT,CASSLVQGRFNQPQHF